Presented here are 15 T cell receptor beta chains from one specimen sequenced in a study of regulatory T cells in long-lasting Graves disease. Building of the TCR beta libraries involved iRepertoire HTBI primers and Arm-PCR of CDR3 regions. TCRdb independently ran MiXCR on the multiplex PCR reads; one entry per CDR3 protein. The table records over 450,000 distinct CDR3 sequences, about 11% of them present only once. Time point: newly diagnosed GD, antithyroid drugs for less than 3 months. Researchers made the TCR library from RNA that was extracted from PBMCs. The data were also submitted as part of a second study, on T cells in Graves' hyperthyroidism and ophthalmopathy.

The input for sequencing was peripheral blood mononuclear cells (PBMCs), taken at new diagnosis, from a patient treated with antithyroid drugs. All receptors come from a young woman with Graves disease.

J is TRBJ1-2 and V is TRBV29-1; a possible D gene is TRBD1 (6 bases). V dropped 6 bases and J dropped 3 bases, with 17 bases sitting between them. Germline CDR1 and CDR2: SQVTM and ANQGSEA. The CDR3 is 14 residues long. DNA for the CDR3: TGCAGCGTACTACAGGGATTCCGAGACTATGGCTACACCTTC. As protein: CSVLQGFRDYGYTF. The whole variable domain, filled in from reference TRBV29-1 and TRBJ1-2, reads SAVISQKPSRDICQRGTSLTIQCQVDSQVTMMFWYRQQPGQSLTLIATANQGSEATYESGFVIDKFPISRPNLTFSTLTVSNMSPEDSSIYLCSVLQGFRDYGYTFGSGTRLTVV.

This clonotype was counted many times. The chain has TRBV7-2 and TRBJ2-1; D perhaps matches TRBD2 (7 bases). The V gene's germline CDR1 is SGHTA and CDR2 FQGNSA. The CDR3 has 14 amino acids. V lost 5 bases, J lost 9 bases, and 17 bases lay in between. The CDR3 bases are TGTGCCAGCAGCCAATTCGTCGCGGGGGCTGAGCAGTTCTTC. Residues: CASSQFVAGAEQFF.

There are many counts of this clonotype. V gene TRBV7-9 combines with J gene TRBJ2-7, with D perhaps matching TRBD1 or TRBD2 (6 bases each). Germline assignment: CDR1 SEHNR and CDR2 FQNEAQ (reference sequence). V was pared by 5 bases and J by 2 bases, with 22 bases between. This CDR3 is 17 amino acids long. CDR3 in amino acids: CASSQLALRTATYEQYF. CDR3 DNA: TGTGCCAGCAGCCAGCTAGCGCTGCGGACAGCGACCTACGAGCAGTACTTC. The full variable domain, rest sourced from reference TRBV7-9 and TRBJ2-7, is DTGVSQNPRHKITKRGQNVTFRCDPISEHNRLYWYRQTLGQGPEFLTYFQNEAQLEKSRLLSDRFSAERPKGSFSTLEIQRTEQGDSAMYLCASSQLALRTATYEQYFGPGTRLTVT.

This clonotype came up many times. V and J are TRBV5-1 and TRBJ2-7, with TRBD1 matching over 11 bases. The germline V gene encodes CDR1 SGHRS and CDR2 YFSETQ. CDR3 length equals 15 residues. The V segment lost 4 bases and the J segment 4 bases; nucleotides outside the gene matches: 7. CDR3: CASSPGQGAIYEQYF. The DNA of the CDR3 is TGCGCCAGCAGCCCTGGACAGGGGGCGATTTACGAGCAGTACTTC.

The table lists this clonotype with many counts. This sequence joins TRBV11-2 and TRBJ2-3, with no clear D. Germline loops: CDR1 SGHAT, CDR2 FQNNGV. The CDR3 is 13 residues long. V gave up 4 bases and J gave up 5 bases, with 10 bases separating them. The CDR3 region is CASSSRLGDTQYF. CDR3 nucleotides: TGTGCCAGCAGCTCTCGATTGGGAGATACGCAGTATTTT.

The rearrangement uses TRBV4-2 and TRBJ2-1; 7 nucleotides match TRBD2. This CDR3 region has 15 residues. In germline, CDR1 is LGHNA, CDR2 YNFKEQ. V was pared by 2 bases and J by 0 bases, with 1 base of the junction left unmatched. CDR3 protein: CASSQSGISYNEQFF. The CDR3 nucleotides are TGTGCCAGCAGCCAAAGCGGGATCTCCTACAATGAGCAGTTCTTC.

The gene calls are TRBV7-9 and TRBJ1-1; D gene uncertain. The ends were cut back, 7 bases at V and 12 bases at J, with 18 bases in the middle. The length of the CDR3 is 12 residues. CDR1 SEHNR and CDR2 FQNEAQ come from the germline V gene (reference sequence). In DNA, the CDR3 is TGTGCCAGCACTATCTTAGGACTCTGGACTTTCTTT. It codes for CASTILGLWTFF. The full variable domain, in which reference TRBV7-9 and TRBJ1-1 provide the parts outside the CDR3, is DTGVSQNPRHKITKRGQNVTFRCDPISEHNRLYWYRQTLGQGPEFLTYFQNEAQLEKSRLLSDRFSAERPKGSFSTLEIQRTEQGDSAMYLCASTILGLWTFFGQGTRLTVV.

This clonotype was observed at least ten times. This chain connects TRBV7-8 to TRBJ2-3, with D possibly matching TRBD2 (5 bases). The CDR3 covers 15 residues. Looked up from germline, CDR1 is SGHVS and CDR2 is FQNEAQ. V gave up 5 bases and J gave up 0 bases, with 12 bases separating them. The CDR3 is CASSRLRASTDTQYF. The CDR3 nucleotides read TGTGCCAGCAGCCGATTGCGGGCTAGCACAGATACGCAGTATTTT.

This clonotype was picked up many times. The CDR3 DNA is TGTGCCAGCAGCGTAGACGGACTAGCAGGGACAGATACGCAGTATTTT. Translated: CASSVDGLAGTDTQYF. This chain uses TRBV9 with TRBJ2-3, with 8 bases fitting TRBD2. The junction had 6 bases not matched to a gene; V was cut back by 0 bases and J by 3 bases. From germline, CDR1 is SGDLS and CDR2 YYNGEE. This CDR3 contains 16 residues.

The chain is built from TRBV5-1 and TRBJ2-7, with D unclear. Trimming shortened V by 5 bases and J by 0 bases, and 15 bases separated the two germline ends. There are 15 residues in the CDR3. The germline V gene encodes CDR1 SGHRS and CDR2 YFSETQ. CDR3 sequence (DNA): TGCGCCAGCAGACCCGGACGGCTGAACTCCTACGAGCAGTACTTC. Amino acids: CASRPGRLNSYEQYF.

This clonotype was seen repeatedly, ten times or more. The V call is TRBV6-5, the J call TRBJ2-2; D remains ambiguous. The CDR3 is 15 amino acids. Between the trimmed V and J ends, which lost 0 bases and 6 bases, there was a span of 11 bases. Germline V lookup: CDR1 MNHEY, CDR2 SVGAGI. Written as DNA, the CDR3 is TGTGCCAGCAGTTACTCGAGGTCCGGGTCCGGGGAGCTGTTTTTT. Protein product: CASSYSRSGSGELFF.

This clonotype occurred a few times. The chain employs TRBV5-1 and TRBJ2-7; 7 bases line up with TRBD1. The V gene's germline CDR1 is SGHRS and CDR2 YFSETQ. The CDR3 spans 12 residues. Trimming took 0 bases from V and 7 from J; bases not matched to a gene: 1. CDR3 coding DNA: TGCGCCAGCAGCTTGGAACAGGGGGAGCAGTACTTC. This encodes CASSLEQGEQYF.

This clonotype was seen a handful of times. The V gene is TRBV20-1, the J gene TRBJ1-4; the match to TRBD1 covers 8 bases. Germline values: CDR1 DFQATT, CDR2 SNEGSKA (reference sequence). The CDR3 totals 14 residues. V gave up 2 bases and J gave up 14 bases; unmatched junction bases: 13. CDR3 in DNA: TGCAGTGCTAGATCCTCGGACAGGGTTACTAGTCTGTTTTTT. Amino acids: CSARSSDRVTSLFF.

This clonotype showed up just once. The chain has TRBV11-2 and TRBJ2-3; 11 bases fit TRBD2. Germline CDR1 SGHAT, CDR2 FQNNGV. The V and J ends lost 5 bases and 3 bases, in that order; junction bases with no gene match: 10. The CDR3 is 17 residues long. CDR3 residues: CASSPRLAGRGTDTQYF. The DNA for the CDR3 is TGTGCCAGCAGCCCTCGACTAGCGGGAAGAGGGACAGATACGCAGTATTTT.

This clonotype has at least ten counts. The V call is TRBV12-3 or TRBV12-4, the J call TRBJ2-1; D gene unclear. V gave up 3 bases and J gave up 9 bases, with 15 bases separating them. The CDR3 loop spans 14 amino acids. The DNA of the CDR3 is TGTGCCAGCAGTTTTGGCCGAGTACACAGTGAGCAGTTCTTC. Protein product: CASSFGRVHSEQFF.